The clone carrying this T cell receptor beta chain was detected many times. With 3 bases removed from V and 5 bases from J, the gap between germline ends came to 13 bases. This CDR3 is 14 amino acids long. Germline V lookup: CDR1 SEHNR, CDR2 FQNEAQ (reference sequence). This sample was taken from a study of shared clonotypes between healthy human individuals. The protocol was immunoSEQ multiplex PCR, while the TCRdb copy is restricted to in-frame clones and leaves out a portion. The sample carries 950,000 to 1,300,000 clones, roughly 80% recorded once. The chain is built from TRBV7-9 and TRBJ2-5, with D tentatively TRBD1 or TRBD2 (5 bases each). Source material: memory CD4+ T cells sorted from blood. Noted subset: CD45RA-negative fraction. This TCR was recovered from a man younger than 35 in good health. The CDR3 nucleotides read TGTGCCAGCAGCTTGCACCAGGGCGGGGAGACCCAGTACTTC. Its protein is CASSLHQGGETQYF. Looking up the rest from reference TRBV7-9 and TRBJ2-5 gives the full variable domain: DTGVSQNPRHKITKRGQNVTFRCDPISEHNRLYWYRQTLGQGPEFLTYFQNEAQLEKSRLLSDRFSAERPKGSFSTLEIQRTEQGDSAMYLCASSLHQGGETQYFGPGTRLLVL.